The sequence of this T cell receptor (beta chain) was determined in a study of control samples from healthy donors and cancer patients. Only in-frame clones appear in the TCRdb table, and some are missing; sequencing was by immunoSEQ multiplex PCR. The data contain about 98,000 clones, around 82% of them singletons. This CDR3 is 16 amino acids long. Germline V gene data show CDR1 as WNHNN and CDR2 as SYGVQD (reference sequence). V dropped 5 bases and J dropped 2 bases, with 17 bases sitting between them. The source material was blood. V usage is TRBV10-1 and J usage is TRBJ2-3, with D tentatively TRBD1 (6 bases). The clonotype originates from a man in his sixties in good health. CDR3 nucleotide sequence: TGCGCCAGCAGTCCCACCGGGACACCCTACACAGATACGCAGTATTTT. It codes for CASSPTGTPYTDTQYF.